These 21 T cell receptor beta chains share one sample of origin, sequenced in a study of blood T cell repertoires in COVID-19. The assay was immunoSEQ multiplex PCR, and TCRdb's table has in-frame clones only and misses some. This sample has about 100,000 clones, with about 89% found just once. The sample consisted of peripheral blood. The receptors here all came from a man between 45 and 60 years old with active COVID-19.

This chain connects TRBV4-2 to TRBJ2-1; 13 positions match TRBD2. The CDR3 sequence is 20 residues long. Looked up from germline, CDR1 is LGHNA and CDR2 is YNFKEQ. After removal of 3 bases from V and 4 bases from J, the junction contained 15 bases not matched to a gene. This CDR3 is CASSHGIRRRLAGGYNEQFF. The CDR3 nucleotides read TGTGCCAGCAGCCATGGCATCCGTCGTCGACTAGCGGGAGGATACAATGAGCAGTTCTTC.

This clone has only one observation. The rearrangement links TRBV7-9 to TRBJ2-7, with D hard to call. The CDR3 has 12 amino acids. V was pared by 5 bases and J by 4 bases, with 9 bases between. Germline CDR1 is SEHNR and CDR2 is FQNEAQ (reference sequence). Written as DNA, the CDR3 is TGTGCCAGCAGCCCCCCGTCGTACGAGCAGTACTTC. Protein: CASSPPSYEQYF.

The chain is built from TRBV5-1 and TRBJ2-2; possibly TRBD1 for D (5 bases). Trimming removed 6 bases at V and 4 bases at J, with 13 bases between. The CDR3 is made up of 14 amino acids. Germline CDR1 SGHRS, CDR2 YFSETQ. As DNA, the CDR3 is TGCGCCAGCACCTTTCAGGGCGTCACCGGGGAGCTGTTTTTT. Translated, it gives CASTFQGVTGELFF.

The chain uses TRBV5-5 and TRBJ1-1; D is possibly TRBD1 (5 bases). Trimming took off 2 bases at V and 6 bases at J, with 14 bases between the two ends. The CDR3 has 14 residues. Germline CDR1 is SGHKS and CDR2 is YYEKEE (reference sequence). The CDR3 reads CASSLGPGGAEAFF. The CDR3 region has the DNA TGTGCCAGCAGCTTAGGGCCTGGAGGGGCTGAAGCTTTCTTT.

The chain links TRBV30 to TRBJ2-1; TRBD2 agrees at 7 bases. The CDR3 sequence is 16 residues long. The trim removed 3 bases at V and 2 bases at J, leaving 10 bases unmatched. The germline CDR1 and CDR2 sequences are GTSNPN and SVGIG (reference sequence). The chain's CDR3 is CAWRGITGLTYNEQFF. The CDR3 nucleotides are TGTGCCTGGAGGGGGATCACGGGACTAACCTACAATGAGCAGTTCTTC.

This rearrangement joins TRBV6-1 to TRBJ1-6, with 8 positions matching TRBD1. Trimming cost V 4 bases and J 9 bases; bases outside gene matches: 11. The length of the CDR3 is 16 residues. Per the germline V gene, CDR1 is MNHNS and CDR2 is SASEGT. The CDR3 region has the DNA TGTGCCAGCAGTGTAGTCAGAGGACAGGGAAGTTCACCCCTCCACTTT. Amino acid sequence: CASSVVRGQGSSPLHF.

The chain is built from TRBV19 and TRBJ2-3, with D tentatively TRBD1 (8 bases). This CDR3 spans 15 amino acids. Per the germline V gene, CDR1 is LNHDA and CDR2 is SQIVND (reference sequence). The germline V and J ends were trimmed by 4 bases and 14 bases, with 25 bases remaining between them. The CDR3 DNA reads TGTGCCAGTAGTAATGGCTTTGGGGGGGGACAGGCTAGGTATTTT. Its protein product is CASSNGFGGGQARYF.

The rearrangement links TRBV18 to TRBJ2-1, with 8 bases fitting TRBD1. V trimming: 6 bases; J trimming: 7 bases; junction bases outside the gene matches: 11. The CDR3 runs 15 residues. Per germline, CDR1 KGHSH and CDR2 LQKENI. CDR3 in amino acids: CASSRGQVEGNEQFF. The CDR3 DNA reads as TGTGCCAGCTCGAGGGGACAGGTTGAGGGGAATGAGCAGTTCTTC. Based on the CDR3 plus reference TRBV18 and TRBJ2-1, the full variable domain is NAGVMQNPRHLVRRRGQEARLRCSPMKGHSHVYWYRQLPEEGLKFMVYLQKENIIDESGMPKERFSAEFPKEGPSILRIQQVVRGDSAAYFCASSRGQVEGNEQFFGPGTRLTVL.

Here the CDR3 DNA reads TGTGCCAGCAGTGGAAATAGCGGGGTTTTTGGCACCGGGGAGCTGTTTTTT. Its translation: CASSGNSGVFGTGELFF. This chain connects TRBV6-1 to TRBJ2-2; TRBD2 aligns across 8 bases. With 4 bases clipped from V and 4 bases from J, the junction kept 11 bases outside the gene matches. The CDR3 is 17 amino acids. Looked up from germline, CDR1 is MNHNS and CDR2 is SASEGT.

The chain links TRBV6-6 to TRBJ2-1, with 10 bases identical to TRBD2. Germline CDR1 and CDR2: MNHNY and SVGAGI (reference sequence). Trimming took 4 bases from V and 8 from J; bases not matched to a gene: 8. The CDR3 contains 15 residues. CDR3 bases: TGTGCCAGCAGTTCATTAGCGGGAGGCTTGTATGAGCAGTTCTTC. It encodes CASSSLAGGLYEQFF.

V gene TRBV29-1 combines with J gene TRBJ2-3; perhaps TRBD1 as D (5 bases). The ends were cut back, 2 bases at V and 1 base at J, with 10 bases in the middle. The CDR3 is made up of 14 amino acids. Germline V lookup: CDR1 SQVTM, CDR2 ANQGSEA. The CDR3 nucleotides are TGCAGCGTTGAACAGGGATGGGGCACAGATACGCAGTATTTT. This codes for CSVEQGWGTDTQYF.

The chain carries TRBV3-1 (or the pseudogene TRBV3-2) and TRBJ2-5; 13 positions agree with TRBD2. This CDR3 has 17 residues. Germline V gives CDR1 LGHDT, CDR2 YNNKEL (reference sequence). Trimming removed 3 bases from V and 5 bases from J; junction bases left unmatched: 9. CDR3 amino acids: CASSQGQPGLAGETQYF. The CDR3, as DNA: TGTGCCAGCAGCCAGGGACAACCGGGACTAGCGGGGGAGACCCAGTACTTC.

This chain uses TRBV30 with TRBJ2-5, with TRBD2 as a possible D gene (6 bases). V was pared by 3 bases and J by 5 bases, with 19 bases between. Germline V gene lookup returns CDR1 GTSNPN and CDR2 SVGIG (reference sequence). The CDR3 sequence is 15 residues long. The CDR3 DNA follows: TGTGCCTGGAGACCCCTGGGGGGAACAGCGGAGACCCAGTACTTC. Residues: CAWRPLGGTAETQYF.

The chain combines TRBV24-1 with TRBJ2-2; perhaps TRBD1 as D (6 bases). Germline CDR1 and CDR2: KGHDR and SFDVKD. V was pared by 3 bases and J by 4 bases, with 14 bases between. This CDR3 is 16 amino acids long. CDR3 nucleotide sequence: TGTGCCACCAGTGATCTGGGGACACCGAGCACCGGGGAGCTGTTTTTT. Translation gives CATSDLGTPSTGELFF.

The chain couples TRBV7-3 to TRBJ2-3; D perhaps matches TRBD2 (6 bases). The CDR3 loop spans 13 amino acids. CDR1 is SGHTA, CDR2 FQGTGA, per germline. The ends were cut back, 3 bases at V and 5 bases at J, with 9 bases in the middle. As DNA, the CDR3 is TGTGCCAGCAGCTTGGGACTCTTAGATACGCAGTATTTT. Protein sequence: CASSLGLLDTQYF.

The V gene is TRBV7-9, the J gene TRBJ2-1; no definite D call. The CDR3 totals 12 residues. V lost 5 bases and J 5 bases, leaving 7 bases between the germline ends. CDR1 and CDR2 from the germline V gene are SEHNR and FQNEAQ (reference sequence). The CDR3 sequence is CASSQNNNEQFF. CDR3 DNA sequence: TGTGCCAGCAGCCAAAACAACAATGAGCAGTTCTTC.

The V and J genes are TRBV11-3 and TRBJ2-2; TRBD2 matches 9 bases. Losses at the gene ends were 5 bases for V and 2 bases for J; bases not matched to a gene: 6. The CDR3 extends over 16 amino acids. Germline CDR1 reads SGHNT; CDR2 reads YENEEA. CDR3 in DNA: TGTGCCAGCAGCCCTCTAGCGGGAAAAAACACCGGGGAGCTGTTTTTT. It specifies CASSPLAGKNTGELFF.

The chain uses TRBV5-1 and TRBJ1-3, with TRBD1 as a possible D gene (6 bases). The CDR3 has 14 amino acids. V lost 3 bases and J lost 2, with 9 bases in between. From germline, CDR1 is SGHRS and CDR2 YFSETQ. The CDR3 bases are TGCGCCAGCAGCTCCGGACAGACTGGAAACACCATATATTTT. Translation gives CASSSGQTGNTIYF.

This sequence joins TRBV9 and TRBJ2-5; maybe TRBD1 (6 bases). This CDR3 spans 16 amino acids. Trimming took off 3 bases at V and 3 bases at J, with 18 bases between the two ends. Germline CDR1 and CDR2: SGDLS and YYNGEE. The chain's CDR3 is CASSGDPFRGKETQYF. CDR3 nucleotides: TGTGCCAGCAGCGGAGACCCGTTTAGGGGGAAAGAGACCCAGTACTTC.

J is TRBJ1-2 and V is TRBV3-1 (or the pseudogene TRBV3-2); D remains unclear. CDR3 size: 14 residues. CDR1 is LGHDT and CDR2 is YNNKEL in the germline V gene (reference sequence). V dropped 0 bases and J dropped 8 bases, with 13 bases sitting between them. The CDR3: CASSQDDKAGGYTF. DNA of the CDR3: TGTGCCAGCAGCCAAGATGACAAAGCCGGCGGCTACACCTTC.

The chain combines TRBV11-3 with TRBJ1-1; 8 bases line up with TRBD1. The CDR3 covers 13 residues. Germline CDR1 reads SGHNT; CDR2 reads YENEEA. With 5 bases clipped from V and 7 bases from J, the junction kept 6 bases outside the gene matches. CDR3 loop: CASSPRQGSEAFF. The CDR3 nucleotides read TGTGCCAGCAGCCCCCGACAGGGGAGTGAAGCTTTCTTT.